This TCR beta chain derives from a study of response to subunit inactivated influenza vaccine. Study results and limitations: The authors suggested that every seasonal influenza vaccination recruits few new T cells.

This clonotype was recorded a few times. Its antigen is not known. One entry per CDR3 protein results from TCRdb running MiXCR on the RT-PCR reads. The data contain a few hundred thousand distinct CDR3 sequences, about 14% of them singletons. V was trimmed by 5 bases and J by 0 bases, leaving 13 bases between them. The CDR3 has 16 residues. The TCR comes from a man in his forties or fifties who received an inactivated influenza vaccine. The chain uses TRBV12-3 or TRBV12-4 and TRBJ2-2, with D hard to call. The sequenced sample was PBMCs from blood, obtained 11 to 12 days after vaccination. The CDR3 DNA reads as TGTGCCAGCAGTCACACACCAATCGCGAACACCGGGGAGCTGTTTTTT. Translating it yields CASSHTPIANTGELFF.